There are a few counts of the clone carrying this TCR beta chain. No antigen is known for it. The data are from a study of T cells after posttransplantation cyclophosphamide. The data were produced by immunoSEQ multiplex PCR, yet TCRdb's version contains in-frame clones alone and is incomplete. The sample yields 9,500 to 15,000 clones, roughly 2% seen once. CDR1 is SGHRS, CDR2 YFSETQ, per germline. Deletions cut 4 bases from V and 3 bases from J, with 14 bases between. The CDR3 contains 15 residues. Study-wide findings and caveats: Tissue-infiltrating T cells from skin or gut overlapped little with blood T cells. Donor-recipient repertoire similarity was low at 1-2 months, rising over year one. Recipient CMV seropositivity and CMV reactivation strongly tracked TRB clonality.

Busulfan-fludarabine conditioning, marrow transplant, and cyclophosphamide on days +3 and +4 were administered. The V call is TRBV5-1, the J call TRBJ2-1; a possible D gene is TRBD2 (6 bases). This clonotype was sampled from a male patient between 25 and 39 years old who received an allogeneic stem cell transplant from a related donor, was CMV-positive, and had no GVHD. Some T cells may originate from the graft donor. Sequences were derived from PBMCs, sampled after allogeneic stem cell transplant with posttransplant cyclophosphamide. The CDR3 here is CASSEGGADYNEQFF. The CDR3 DNA sequence: TGCGCCAGCAGCGAAGGCGGGGCGGACTACAATGAGCAGTTCTTC.